This note documents a single T cell receptor (beta chain) sequence. Then a second PCR, running roughly 6 to 12 cycles, was carried out with a sample-barcoded 5' primer and a J-beta primer mix. From the 5' RACE reads, TCRdb called clonotypes with MiXCR, one entry per CDR3 protein. This table has 1.5 million or so distinct CDR3 sequences, roughly 40% appearing once. These data belong to a study of blood T cells in healthy people across ages. This CDR3 contains 10 residues. The V end was cut by 8 bases, the J end by 10 bases, with 11 bases between. In germline, CDR1 is SEHNR, CDR2 FQNEAQ (reference sequence).

The sequenced sample consisted of blood. This receptor was obtained from a woman between 18 and 29 years old in good health. The chain has TRBV7-9 and TRBJ1-1; D gene unclear. Here the CDR3 reads CASLEYIAFF. The CDR3 region has the DNA TGTGCCAGCTTGGAGTATATAGCTTTCTTT.